A few counts support the clone carrying this T cell receptor (beta chain). The antigen is unknown. This entry belongs to a study of CD8 T cells in ankylosing spondylitis. Study-level results: Disease-linked clones reportedly showed significant enrichment in matched ankylosing spondylitis synovial fluid. CD8+ by phenotype, disease-linked clones were relatively rare in peripheral blood.

Trimming left V 1 base short and J 3 bases short, with 7 bases between. The CDR3 is 13 amino acids. The authors made TCR beta libraries by quantitative 5'-RACE with molecular barcodes. One entry per CDR3 protein results from TCRdb running MiXCR on the 5' RACE reads. The sample has approximately 350,000 distinct CDR3 sequences, approximately 15% seen once. Sequenced sample: blood, either unsorted or a sorted T cell fraction (not recorded which). The V and J genes are TRBV12-3 or TRBV12-4 and TRBJ2-7, with D perhaps matching TRBD1 (5 bases). The receptor was isolated from a male donor with ankylosing spondylitis or in good health (not recorded which). This chain's CDR3 is CASSLGTYYEQYF. The CDR3 bases are TGTGCCAGCAGTTTAGGGACATACTACGAGCAGTACTTC.